The 27 T cell receptor beta chains listed next were all sequenced from one sample in a study of stem cell transplantation in POMP-related autoinflammatory disease (dated by TCRdb to about 2021). The sample's time point, from its label and the paper: after hematopoietic stem cell transplant. Library creation used the immunoSEQ multiplex PCR assay. Entries here come from immuneACCESS through TCRdb and include only in-frame sequences with V and J called. Some clones fail to appear in such tables; in the studies checked, an unresolved V gene covers under half of the shortfall, and the cause of the remainder is unknown. In this sample the table shows tens of thousands of clones, approximately 91% of which occur a single time. The ten largest clones capture 0.66% of the sample. Here the sequenced sample was CD4+ T cells from PBMCs, taken after stem cell transplantation. These receptors all stem from a human patient with POMP-related autoinflammation and immune dysregulation (PRAID). Some T cells may have been brought in with the graft after a transplant.

The V and J genes are TRBV7-9 and TRBJ1-1; D is unresolved. V was trimmed by 7 bases and J by 1 base, leaving 10 bases between them. The CDR3 covers 13 residues. The V gene's germline CDR1 is SEHNR and CDR2 FQNEAQ (reference sequence). CDR3 residues: CASIPSGNTEAFF. CDR3 coding DNA: TGTGCCAGCATCCCCAGTGGGAACACTGAAGCTTTCTTT. The complete variable domain, with remaining parts taken from reference TRBV7-9 and TRBJ1-1, reads DTGVSQNPRHKITKRGQNVTFRCDPISEHNRLYWYRQTLGQGPEFLTYFQNEAQLEKSRLLSDRFSAERPKGSFSTLEIQRTEQGDSAMYLCASIPSGNTEAFFGQGTRLTVV.

The V call is TRBV11-1, the J call TRBJ1-2; 7 nucleotides align to TRBD1. With V trimmed by 3 bases and J by 8 bases, 6 bases remained unmatched. The CDR3 sequence is 13 residues long. CDR1 is SGHAT, CDR2 FQDESV, per germline (reference sequence). CDR3 nucleotide sequence: TGTGCCAGCAGCTTCGGGACAGACACCGGCTACACCTTC. Residues: CASSFGTDTGYTF.

The chain combines TRBV6-1 with TRBJ1-6; D remains ambiguous. The CDR3 sequence is 17 residues long. The V and J ends lost 2 bases and 0 bases respectively, with 11 bases between them. CDR1 and CDR2 (germline): MNHNS, SASEGT. The CDR3 spells CASSETEGSSYNSPLHF. DNA of the CDR3: TGTGCCAGCAGTGAAACCGAGGGCAGCTCCTATAATTCACCCCTCCACTTT.

The chain uses TRBV28 and TRBJ2-7; maybe TRBD1 (7 bases). Germline V gene lookup returns CDR1 MDHEN and CDR2 SYDVKM. The CDR3 runs 13 residues. Trimming cost V 2 bases and J 7 bases, with 12 bases left between them. The CDR3: CASSLGRGREQYV. CDR3 in DNA: TGTGCCAGCAGTTTAGGCAGGGGGAGGGAGCAGTACGTC.

V and J are TRBV27 and TRBJ1-6; possibly TRBD1 for D (6 bases). The CDR3 runs 16 residues. Germline V gene lookup returns CDR1 MNHEY and CDR2 SMNVEV (reference sequence). Between the trimmed V and J ends, which lost 2 bases and 7 bases, there was a span of 15 bases. CDR3 sequence reads: CASSLVVGGWNSPLHF. The CDR3, as DNA: TGTGCCAGCAGTTTAGTTGTAGGGGGATGGAATTCACCCCTCCACTTT.

The V call is TRBV10-3, the J call TRBJ2-7; D perhaps matches TRBD1 (5 bases). Trimming cost V 4 bases and J 7 bases, with 14 bases left between them. Germline V gives CDR1 ENHRY, CDR2 SYGVKD. The CDR3 runs to 13 residues. The CDR3 nucleotides are TGTGCCATCAGTGTTACAGGTTACGCAGAGCAGTACTTC. This sequence encodes CAISVTGYAEQYF.

The V and J genes are TRBV6-5 and TRBJ2-7, with D possibly matching TRBD2 (6 bases). Germline CDR1 reads MNHEY; CDR2 reads SVGAGI. V gave up 6 bases and J gave up 0 bases, with 15 bases separating them. The CDR3 consists of 15 residues. The CDR3 bases are TGTGCCAGCAGACCTTCGGCGGGGTTCTCCTACGAGCAGTACGTC. The encoded protein is CASRPSAGFSYEQYV.

The chain employs TRBV18 and TRBJ2-2; TRBD2 matches at 12 bases. The CDR3 contains 16 residues. Germline lookup yields CDR1 KGHSH and CDR2 LQKENI. Trimming at V came to 3 bases and at J to 2 bases, leaving 1 base not matched to a gene. DNA for the CDR3: TGTGCCAGCTCACCGACTAGCGGGAGAAACACCGGGGAGCTGTTTTTT. Protein: CASSPTSGRNTGELFF.

J is TRBJ2-7 and V is TRBV19; D is ambiguous. The germline CDR1 and CDR2 sequences are LNHDA and SQIVND (reference sequence). Trimming stripped 2 bases from V and 6 bases from J, with 11 bases between. The CDR3 loop spans 13 amino acids. CDR3 nucleotides: TGTGCCAGTAGTATACGGCAGTACGCCGAGCAGTACTTC. Its translation is CASSIRQYAEQYF.

The chain links TRBV6-1 to TRBJ1-2; 10 bases fit TRBD1. The CDR3 totals 16 residues. CDR1 is MNHNS and CDR2 is SASEGT in the germline V gene. After removal of 3 bases from V and 4 bases from J, the junction contained 8 bases not matched to a gene. CDR3 sequence: CASSDPGQGTSYGYTF. The CDR3 nucleotides read TGTGCCAGCAGTGATCCGGGACAGGGGACCAGCTATGGCTACACCTTC.

The genes are TRBV3-1 (or the pseudogene TRBV3-2) and TRBJ2-7; possibly TRBD2 for D (6 bases). The V gene lost 1 base and the J gene lost 0 bases, with 13 bases spanning the gap. The CDR3 loop spans 16 amino acids. The germline V gene has CDR1 LGHDT and CDR2 YNNKEL (reference sequence). CDR3 protein: CASSQGTGVPSYEQYF. In nucleotides, the CDR3 is TGTGCCAGCAGCCAAGGTACGGGAGTCCCCTCCTACGAGCAGTACTTC.

J is TRBJ1-1 and V is TRBV18; D unclear. The CDR3 consists of 16 residues. The V gene lost 2 bases and the J gene lost 4 bases, with 17 bases spanning the gap. Per germline, CDR1 KGHSH and CDR2 LQKENI. The CDR3 region is CASSPSLYAVSTEAFF. The DNA for the CDR3 is TGTGCCAGCTCACCATCATTGTATGCAGTATCCACTGAAGCTTTCTTT.

The gene calls are TRBV30 and TRBJ1-2; D is perhaps TRBD1 (6 bases). V shed 2 bases and J shed 2 bases, with 15 bases lying between them. The CDR3 extends over 15 amino acids. From germline, CDR1 is GTSNPN and CDR2 SVGIG (reference sequence). CDR3 bases: TGTGCCTGGAGTCCCCGACAGGTAGAGAACTATGGCTACACCTTC. Its translation is CAWSPRQVENYGYTF.

The rearrangement links TRBV29-1 to TRBJ1-5, with D perhaps matching TRBD1 (5 bases). Germline V lookup: CDR1 SQVTM, CDR2 ANQGSEA. The CDR3 length is 14 residues. Trimming left V 4 bases short and J 2 bases short, with 12 bases between. CDR3 sequence reads: CSVAEGHGNQPQHF. CDR3 in DNA: TGCAGCGTTGCGGAGGGGCACGGCAATCAGCCCCAGCATTTT. The full variable domain, completed using reference TRBV29-1 and TRBJ1-5, is SAVISQKPSRDICQRGTSLTIQCQVDSQVTMMFWYRQQPGQSLTLIATANQGSEATYESGFVIDKFPISRPNLTFSTLTVSNMSPEDSSIYLCSVAEGHGNQPQHFGDGTRLSIL.

The chain couples TRBV18 to TRBJ1-1; no definite D call. The ends were cut back, 2 bases at V and 5 bases at J, with 12 bases in the middle. The length of the CDR3 is 14 residues. The germline V gene has CDR1 KGHSH and CDR2 LQKENI. CDR3 in amino acids: CASSPRPGLTEAFF. CDR3 nucleotides: TGTGCCAGCTCACCAAGGCCGGGCCTGACTGAAGCTTTCTTT. The complete variable domain, with remaining parts taken from reference TRBV18 and TRBJ1-1, reads NAGVMQNPRHLVRRRGQEARLRCSPMKGHSHVYWYRQLPEEGLKFMVYLQKENIIDESGMPKERFSAEFPKEGPSILRIQQVVRGDSAAYFCASSPRPGLTEAFFGQGTRLTVV.

The chain is built from TRBV5-6 and TRBJ2-7; TRBD2 aligns across 10 bases. This CDR3 has 14 amino acids. Trimming cost V 8 bases and J 3 bases; bases outside gene matches: 8. CDR1 and CDR2 from the germline V gene are SGHDT and YYEEEE. For the CDR3, the DNA is TGTGCCAGTGGGCAGCGGGAGGGCTACTACGAGCAGTACTTC. Its protein product is CASGQREGYYEQYF.

The chain employs TRBV11-2 and TRBJ2-5, with D unclear. Germline V gene sequence: CDR1 SGHAT, CDR2 FQNNGV. V shed 1 base and J shed 5 bases, with 5 bases lying between them. The CDR3 totals 12 residues. The CDR3 bases are TGTGCCAGCAGCTTAGTTGACGAGACCCAGTACTTC. Amino acids: CASSLVDETQYF. The full variable domain, rest sourced from reference TRBV11-2 and TRBJ2-5, is EAGVAQSPRYKIIEKRQSVAFWCNPISGHATLYWYQQILGQGPKLLIQFQNNGVVDDSQLPKDRFSAERLKGVDSTLKIQPAKLEDSAVYLCASSLVDETQYFGPGTRLLVL.

This sequence joins TRBV2 and TRBJ2-7, with D possibly called TRBD1 or TRBD2 (5 bases each). Germline V lookup: CDR1 SNHLY, CDR2 FYNNEI. This CDR3 is built from 11 residues. V lost 8 bases, J lost 0 bases, and 5 bases lay in between. CDR3 sequence: CASGGSYEQYV. The CDR3 DNA is TGTGCCAGCGGGGGCTCCTACGAGCAGTACGTC.

V gene TRBV7-9 combines with J gene TRBJ2-3; D may be TRBD2 (5 bases). The CDR3 is 13 amino acids. Between the trimmed V and J ends, which lost 0 bases and 6 bases, there was a span of 7 bases. CDR1 is SEHNR and CDR2 is FQNEAQ in the germline V gene (reference sequence). CDR3 amino acids: CASSLAGGDTQYF. CDR3 coding DNA: TGTGCCAGCAGCTTAGCGGGCGGGGATACGCAGTATTTT.

The chain recombines TRBV29-1 with TRBJ2-1; D uncertain. V lost 3 bases to trimming and J lost 5 bases, with 17 bases between them. The CDR3 totals 15 residues. Germline V gene data show CDR1 as SQVTM and CDR2 as ANQGSEA. As DNA, the CDR3 is TGCAGCGTTGATACTGGGGTCCGGTCCAACAATGAGCAGTTCTTC. It is translated as CSVDTGVRSNNEQFF.

This chain links TRBV27 with TRBJ2-7; tentative D call: TRBD1 (7 bases). CDR1 and CDR2 from the germline V gene are MNHEY and SMNVEV (reference sequence). The V end lost 2 bases, the J end lost 3 bases, and 17 bases lay between the germline ends. The CDR3 consists of 16 residues. CDR3 nucleotide sequence: TGTGCCAGCAGTTTAAAACCAGGGGGGTGGAACTACGAGCAGTACTTC. It translates to CASSLKPGGWNYEQYF.

The chain uses TRBV28 and TRBJ2-3, with 10 bases lining up with TRBD2. V trimming: 6 bases; J trimming: 7 bases; junction bases outside the gene matches: 7. This CDR3 is built from 14 residues. The germline V gene encodes CDR1 MDHEN and CDR2 SYDVKM. CDR3 residues: CASRPSGSLNTQYF. For the CDR3, the DNA is TGTGCCAGCAGGCCTAGCGGGAGTTTGAATACGCAGTATTTT.

For this clone: The junction and the germline gene differ at one end; a read error may be behind it. V is TRBV19 and J is TRBJ2-5, with 9 bases that match TRBD1. The CDR3 has 16 residues. CDR1 and CDR2 (germline): LNHDA, SQIVND (reference sequence). CDR3 DNA sequence: TGTGCCAGTAGCATAGACAGGGGGTCCTCCCAAGAGACCCAGTACTTC. Translation: CASSIDRGSSQETQYF.

This chain connects TRBV27 to TRBJ1-4; D is perhaps TRBD1 (5 bases). CDR3 length: 14 amino acids. V was pared by 5 bases and J by 8 bases, with 15 bases between. CDR1 is MNHEY, CDR2 SMNVEV, per germline (reference sequence). The CDR3 sequence: CASSIGTAGEKLFF. The DNA of the CDR3 is TGTGCCAGCAGTATCGGGACGGCGGGGGAAAAACTGTTTTTT.

The rearrangement joins TRBV24-1 to TRBJ1-2; possible D gene TRBD1, 6 bases. Germline CDR1 is KGHDR and CDR2 is SFDVKD. There are 12 residues in the CDR3. Trimming cost V 1 base and J 8 bases, with 7 bases left between them. In DNA, the CDR3 is TGTGCCACCAGTGATTTAGGGGGAGGCTACACCTTC. The encoded protein is CATSDLGGGYTF.

The rearrangement joins TRBV5-4 to TRBJ1-2, with 8 bases that match TRBD1. The CDR3 spans 18 residues. V gave up 4 bases and J gave up 4 bases; unmatched junction bases: 18. Germline CDR1 SGHNT, CDR2 YYREEE (reference sequence). CDR3 sequence: CASSNRDRSLWAPYGYTF. CDR3 nucleotide sequence: TGTGCCAGCAGCAACCGGGACAGGTCCTTATGGGCGCCCTATGGCTACACCTTC. Looking up the rest from reference TRBV5-4 and TRBJ1-2 gives the full variable domain: ETGVTQSPTHLIKTRGQQVTLRCSSQSGHNTVSWYQQALGQGPQFIFQYYREEENGRGNFPPRFSGLQFPNYSSELNVNALELDDSALYLCASSNRDRSLWAPYGYTFGSGTRLTVV.

As DNA, the CDR3 is TGCAGCGTTGAGACTAGCGATTCAGATACGCAGTATTTT. This encodes CSVETSDSDTQYF. J is TRBJ2-3 and V is TRBV29-1; TRBD2 aligns across 8 bases. CDR3 length equals 13 residues. The V gene end was trimmed by 3 bases and the J gene end by 4 bases; junction bases not matched to a gene: 3. CDR1 is SQVTM, CDR2 ANQGSEA, per germline.